These 18 T cell receptor beta chains came from one sample sequenced in a study of T cell changes during pregnancy in multiple sclerosis. Clones were read by immunoSEQ multiplex PCR, and TCRdb kept only the in-frame ones, dropping some. The sample records under 45,000 clones, 80% to 90% being singletons. The sample here was CD4+ T cells from peripheral blood mononuclear cells, taken in the first trimester of pregnancy. These receptor sequences come from a female donor with multiple sclerosis, enrolled in a pregnancy study.

This clone was detected only once. The chain uses TRBV18 and TRBJ2-1; 9 nucleotides agree with TRBD1. Unmatched junction bases numbered 15, after V lost 5 bases and J lost 7 bases. Per the germline V gene, CDR1 is KGHSH and CDR2 is LQKENI. The CDR3 has 17 residues. CDR3 protein: CASSTYPGTGYGNEQFF. The CDR3, as DNA: TGTGCCAGCTCAACTTACCCCGGGACAGGGTATGGGAATGAGCAGTTCTTC.

The V call is TRBV19, the J call TRBJ1-1; a possible D gene is TRBD1 (6 bases). The CDR3 is 15 amino acids. The germline V gene encodes CDR1 LNHDA and CDR2 SQIVND (reference sequence). The V and J ends lost 3 bases and 0 bases respectively, with 11 bases between them. CDR3 region: CASSILGALNTEAFF. The CDR3, as DNA: TGTGCCAGTAGTATCCTGGGGGCCTTGAACACTGAAGCTTTCTTT.

The chain is built from TRBV7-3 and TRBJ1-1, with a weak D call TRBD1 (6 bases). The CDR3 has 15 amino acids. V was cut by 1 base and J by 5 bases, with 14 bases left in between. Germline CDR1 and CDR2: SGHTA and FQGTGA. The CDR3 bases are TGTGCCAGCAGCTTAAAGGGGGGGGCGCCTACTGAAGCTTTCTTT. Its protein product is CASSLKGGAPTEAFF. Full variable domain (missing parts from reference TRBV7-3 and TRBJ1-1): GAGVSQTPSNKVTEKGKYVELRCDPISGHTALYWYRQSLGQGPEFLIYFQGTGAADDSGLPNDRFFAVRPEGSVSTLKIQRTERGDSAVYLCASSLKGGAPTEAFFGQGTRLTVV.

The V and J genes are TRBV7-6 and TRBJ2-7, with TRBD2 as a possible D gene (5 bases). The CDR3 runs 12 residues. Germline CDR1 SGHVS, CDR2 FNYEAQ. V was cut by 5 bases and J by 6 bases, with 11 bases left in between. DNA of the CDR3: TGTGCCAGCAGCCCAAGGGCGGGCGAGCAGTACTTC. Its protein product is CASSPRAGEQYF. The full variable domain, rest sourced from reference TRBV7-6 and TRBJ2-7, is GAGVSQSPRYKVTKRGQDVALRCDPISGHVSLYWYRQALGQGPEFLTYFNYEAQQDKSGLPNDRFSAERPEGSISTLTIQRTEQRDSAMYRCASSPRAGEQYFGPGTRLTVT.

The rearrangement uses TRBV28 and TRBJ1-2, with D perhaps TRBD1 (5 bases). The CDR3 is made up of 13 amino acids. The V gene's germline CDR1 is MDHEN and CDR2 SYDVKM. Trimming cost V 11 bases and J 4 bases, with 17 bases left between them. As DNA, the CDR3 is TGTGCCGCTGCCCGGACATTTTCCTATGGCTACACCTTC. Translating it yields CAAARTFSYGYTF.

The V and J genes are TRBV14 and TRBJ2-7; 8 bases fit TRBD2. In germline, CDR1 is SGHDN, CDR2 FVKESK. The CDR3 extends over 15 amino acids. V shed 0 bases and J 3 bases; nucleotides not matched to a gene: 4. The CDR3 DNA sequence: TGTGCCAGCAGCCAAGAAACGGGGGGGCGCTACGAGCAGTACTTC. This translates into CASSQETGGRYEQYF. Looking up the rest from reference TRBV14 and TRBJ2-7 gives the full variable domain: EAGVTQFPSHSVIEKGQTVTLRCDPISGHDNLYWYRRVMGKEIKFLLHFVKESKQDESGMPNNRFLAERTGGTYSTLKVQPAELEDSGVYFCASSQETGGRYEQYFGPGTRLTVT.

V usage is TRBV6-5 and J usage is TRBJ1-2; D gene unclear. Trimming stripped 2 bases from V and 0 bases from J, with 10 bases between. The CDR3 covers 15 residues. CDR1 and CDR2 (germline): MNHEY, SVGAGI. CDR3 in amino acids: CASSYEPIPNYGYTF. CDR3 in DNA: TGTGCCAGCAGTTACGAGCCCATTCCTAACTATGGCTACACCTTC.

The rearrangement links TRBV7-9 to TRBJ2-7; TRBD1 matches at 11 bases. V shed 1 base and J 2 bases; nucleotides not matched to a gene: 4. CDR1 and CDR2 from the germline V gene are SEHNR and FQNEAQ (reference sequence). This CDR3 is 16 amino acids long. CDR3 coding DNA: TGTGCCAGCAGCTTAGTTGGACAGGGGGCTACCTACGAGCAGTACTTC. It specifies CASSLVGQGATYEQYF. Variable domain in full (rest from reference TRBV7-9 and TRBJ2-7): DTGVSQNPRHKITKRGQNVTFRCDPISEHNRLYWYRQTLGQGPEFLTYFQNEAQLEKSRLLSDRFSAERPKGSFSTLEIQRTEQGDSAMYLCASSLVGQGATYEQYFGPGTRLTVT.

Comments on this clone: The junction departs from germline at one end; a sequencing error may be responsible. The gene calls are TRBV9 and TRBJ1-4; a weak D match, TRBD1 (6 bases). Germline values: CDR1 SGDLS, CDR2 YYNGEE. The CDR3 spans 15 residues. CDR3: CASSGDVQGNGKLFF. The DNA of the CDR3 is TGTGCCAGCAGCGGGGATGTACAGGGAAATGGAAAACTGTTTTTT.

The V call is TRBV28, the J call TRBJ2-5; 8 positions match TRBD2. CDR1 and CDR2 (germline): MDHEN, SYDVKM. Trimming cost V 5 bases and J 2 bases; bases outside gene matches: 7. The CDR3 runs 15 residues. For the CDR3, the DNA is TGTGCCAGCAGTGGGGCGGGGGGTCCACAAGAGACCCAGTACTTC. Translating gives CASSGAGGPQETQYF.

This chain connects TRBV25-1 to TRBJ2-7, with 11 bases aligning to TRBD1. Germline CDR1 is MGHDK and CDR2 is SYGVNS. The length of the CDR3 is 16 residues. The V and J ends lost 5 bases and 4 bases, in that order; junction bases with no gene match: 10. CDR3 region: CASSKTLGTGGYEQYF. CDR3 DNA: TGTGCCAGCAGTAAGACCCTCGGGACAGGGGGTTACGAGCAGTACTTC.

The chain combines TRBV5-6 with TRBJ1-3; D call uncertain. Between the trimmed V and J ends, which lost 2 bases and 2 bases, there was a span of 11 bases. Germline lookup yields CDR1 SGHDT and CDR2 YYEEEE. The CDR3 is made up of 15 amino acids. CDR3 nucleotides: TGTGCCAGCAGCTTCTACAGCCAAACTGGAAACACCATATATTTT. It specifies CASSFYSQTGNTIYF.

The chain joins TRBV6-5 to TRBJ2-3; TRBD1 aligns across 8 bases. V dropped 6 bases and J dropped 1; count of bases not matched to a gene: 6. CDR3 length: 15 amino acids. Germline V CDR1 and CDR2: MNHEY, SVGAGI. In DNA, the CDR3 is TGTGCCAGCAGCGACAGGGGCTCCGGCACAGATACGCAGTATTTT. Translating gives CASSDRGSGTDTQYF.

The chain employs TRBV18 and TRBJ2-7; 7 bases map to TRBD1. V lost 4 bases, J lost 3 bases, and 12 bases stayed unmatched. This CDR3 region has 16 residues. Looked up from germline, CDR1 is KGHSH and CDR2 is LQKENI. The CDR3 nucleotides are TGTGCCAGCTCACATCTACCCCGGGACAGCAACTACGAGCAGTACTTC. Its protein product is CASSHLPRDSNYEQYF.

The rearrangement joins TRBV5-1 to TRBJ2-7; 10 bases are shared with TRBD2. Per the germline V gene, CDR1 is SGHRS and CDR2 is YFSETQ. The CDR3 length is 14 residues. V trimming: 0 bases; J trimming: 3 bases; junction bases outside the gene matches: 0. CDR3 sequence (DNA): TGCGCCAGCAGCTTGGGGACTAGCGGCTACGAGCAGTACTTC. Translated: CASSLGTSGYEQYF.

This chain uses TRBV7-2 with TRBJ2-3; 12 bases are a match to TRBD2. This CDR3 is 16 amino acids long. Germline CDR1 is SGHTA and CDR2 is FQGNSA. V lost 3 bases and J lost 0; bases outside the gene matches: 1. CDR3 amino acids: CASSFGLAGSTDTQYF. The CDR3 nucleotides are TGTGCCAGCAGCTTCGGACTAGCGGGGAGCACAGATACGCAGTATTTT.

The chain is built from TRBV5-3 and TRBJ2-1, with 12 bases lining up with TRBD2. TRBV5-3 is given ORF status, its function remaining uncertain. The CDR3 spans 16 residues. V dropped 4 bases and J dropped 5; count of bases not matched to a gene: 7. The CDR3, as DNA: TGTGCCAGAAGCCCTTGGCTAGCGGGAGGGGACAATGAGCAGTTCTTC. Translated, it gives CARSPWLAGGDNEQFF.

The CDR3 sequence is CASSLPSGGYNEQFF. CDR3 in DNA: TGCGCCAGCAGCTTGCCTAGCGGGGGGTACAATGAGCAGTTCTTC. V and J are TRBV5-1 and TRBJ2-1; 11 nucleotides align to TRBD2. V shed 1 base, J shed 4 bases, and the junction held 1 base outside the gene matches. From germline, CDR1 is SGHRS and CDR2 YFSETQ. The CDR3 loop spans 15 amino acids.